This T cell receptor (beta chain) is from a study of response to subunit inactivated influenza vaccine. TCRdb processed the RT-PCR reads anew with MiXCR; each CDR3 protein has one entry. This sample has hundreds of thousands of distinct CDR3 sequences; 10% to 15% occur once, and the top ten carry about 7.8%. General study findings and limits: Seasonal influenza vaccination, on each occasion, was suggested by the authors to recruit few new T cells.

This clonotype was picked up one time. Its antigen remains unidentified. At one of its ends the junction is not consistent with the germline gene, which may arise from a read error. Germline lookup yields CDR1 MDHEN and CDR2 SYDVKM. This CDR3 region has 14 residues. Sequenced here: non-naive T cells sorted from PBMCs, sampled 14 days before vaccination. The clonotype originates from a man aged 45-60 years who received an inactivated influenza vaccine. This chain uses TRBV28 with TRBJ1-2; no firm D call. The CDR3 sequence: CVSMSPTRNCGYTF. CDR3 in DNA: TGTGTCAGCATGAGTCCTACACGGAACTGTGGCTACACCTTC.